A single sample gave rise to the 5 T cell receptor beta chains below, sequenced in a study of cytomegalovirus exposure and HLA in healthy donors. PCR involved 60 Vbeta and 13 Jbeta primers. Here immunoSEQ multiplex PCR was the method, and the copy in TCRdb shows in-frame clones only, minus some. Here the sample spans around 120,000 clones, nearly 80% being singletons. The sequencing sample was made of PBMCs. The source is a young woman in good health and CMV-seropositive.

V and J are TRBV7-9 and TRBJ1-3; 7 nucleotides line up with TRBD1. V lost 1 base, J lost 4 bases, and 4 bases stayed unmatched. Germline CDR1 reads SEHNR; CDR2 reads FQNEAQ (reference sequence). CDR3 length: 15 residues. The CDR3 region has the DNA TGTGCCAGCAGCTTAGTCGACAGGGTCGGAAACACCATATATTTT. This codes for CASSLVDRVGNTIYF. Variable domain in full (rest from reference TRBV7-9 and TRBJ1-3): DTGVSQNPRHKITKRGQNVTFRCDPISEHNRLYWYRQTLGQGPEFLTYFQNEAQLEKSRLLSDRFSAERPKGSFSTLEIQRTEQGDSAMYLCASSLVDRVGNTIYFGEGSWLTVV.

The rearrangement joins TRBV4-3 to TRBJ2-3; 9 bases are a match to TRBD2. The CDR3 is 15 amino acids. The V gene end was trimmed by 1 base and the J gene end by 4 bases; junction bases not matched to a gene: 3. From germline, CDR1 is LGHNA and CDR2 YSLEER. As DNA, the CDR3 is TGCGCCAGCAGCCAAGGGGCGGGGGGGTCAGATACGCAGTATTTT. Translating gives CASSQGAGGSDTQYF.

The CDR3 sequence: CAWSVLSAGGPLDNEQFF. CDR3 nucleotides: TGTGCCTGGAGTGTACTGTCTGCGGGGGGGCCTCTCGACAATGAGCAGTTCTTC. The V call is TRBV30, the J call TRBJ2-1; 9 bases map to TRBD2. CDR3 length equals 18 residues. The V gene's germline CDR1 is GTSNPN and CDR2 SVGIG (reference sequence). V lost 0 bases, J lost 5 bases, and 14 bases stayed unmatched. The complete variable domain, with remaining parts taken from reference TRBV30 and TRBJ2-1, reads SQTIHQWPATLVQPVGSPLSLECTVEGTSNPNLYWYRQAAGRGLQLLFYSVGIGQISSEVPQNLSASRPQDRQFILSSKKLLLSDSGFYLCAWSVLSAGGPLDNEQFFGPGTRLTVL.

This chain's CDR3 is CASSLVGLAGYTDTQYF. The CDR3 nucleotides are TGTGCCAGCAGCTTAGTTGGTCTAGCGGGTTATACAGATACGCAGTATTTT. The rearrangement links TRBV7-9 to TRBJ2-3; 8 positions match TRBD2. The CDR3 runs 17 residues. With V trimmed by 1 base and J by 3 bases, 9 bases remained unmatched. Germline CDR1 SEHNR, CDR2 FQNEAQ (reference sequence).

The rearrangement joins TRBV7-7 to TRBJ1-1; possibly TRBD1 for D (6 bases). The CDR3 contains 14 residues. Trimming removed 5 bases from V and 8 bases from J, with 18 bases in between. Germline V gene sequence: CDR1 SSHAT, CDR2 FNYEAQ (reference sequence). The CDR3 protein is CASSRGQLFTEAFF. CDR3 coding DNA: TGTGCCAGCAGCCGTGGACAGCTCTTCACGGAAGCTTTCTTT.